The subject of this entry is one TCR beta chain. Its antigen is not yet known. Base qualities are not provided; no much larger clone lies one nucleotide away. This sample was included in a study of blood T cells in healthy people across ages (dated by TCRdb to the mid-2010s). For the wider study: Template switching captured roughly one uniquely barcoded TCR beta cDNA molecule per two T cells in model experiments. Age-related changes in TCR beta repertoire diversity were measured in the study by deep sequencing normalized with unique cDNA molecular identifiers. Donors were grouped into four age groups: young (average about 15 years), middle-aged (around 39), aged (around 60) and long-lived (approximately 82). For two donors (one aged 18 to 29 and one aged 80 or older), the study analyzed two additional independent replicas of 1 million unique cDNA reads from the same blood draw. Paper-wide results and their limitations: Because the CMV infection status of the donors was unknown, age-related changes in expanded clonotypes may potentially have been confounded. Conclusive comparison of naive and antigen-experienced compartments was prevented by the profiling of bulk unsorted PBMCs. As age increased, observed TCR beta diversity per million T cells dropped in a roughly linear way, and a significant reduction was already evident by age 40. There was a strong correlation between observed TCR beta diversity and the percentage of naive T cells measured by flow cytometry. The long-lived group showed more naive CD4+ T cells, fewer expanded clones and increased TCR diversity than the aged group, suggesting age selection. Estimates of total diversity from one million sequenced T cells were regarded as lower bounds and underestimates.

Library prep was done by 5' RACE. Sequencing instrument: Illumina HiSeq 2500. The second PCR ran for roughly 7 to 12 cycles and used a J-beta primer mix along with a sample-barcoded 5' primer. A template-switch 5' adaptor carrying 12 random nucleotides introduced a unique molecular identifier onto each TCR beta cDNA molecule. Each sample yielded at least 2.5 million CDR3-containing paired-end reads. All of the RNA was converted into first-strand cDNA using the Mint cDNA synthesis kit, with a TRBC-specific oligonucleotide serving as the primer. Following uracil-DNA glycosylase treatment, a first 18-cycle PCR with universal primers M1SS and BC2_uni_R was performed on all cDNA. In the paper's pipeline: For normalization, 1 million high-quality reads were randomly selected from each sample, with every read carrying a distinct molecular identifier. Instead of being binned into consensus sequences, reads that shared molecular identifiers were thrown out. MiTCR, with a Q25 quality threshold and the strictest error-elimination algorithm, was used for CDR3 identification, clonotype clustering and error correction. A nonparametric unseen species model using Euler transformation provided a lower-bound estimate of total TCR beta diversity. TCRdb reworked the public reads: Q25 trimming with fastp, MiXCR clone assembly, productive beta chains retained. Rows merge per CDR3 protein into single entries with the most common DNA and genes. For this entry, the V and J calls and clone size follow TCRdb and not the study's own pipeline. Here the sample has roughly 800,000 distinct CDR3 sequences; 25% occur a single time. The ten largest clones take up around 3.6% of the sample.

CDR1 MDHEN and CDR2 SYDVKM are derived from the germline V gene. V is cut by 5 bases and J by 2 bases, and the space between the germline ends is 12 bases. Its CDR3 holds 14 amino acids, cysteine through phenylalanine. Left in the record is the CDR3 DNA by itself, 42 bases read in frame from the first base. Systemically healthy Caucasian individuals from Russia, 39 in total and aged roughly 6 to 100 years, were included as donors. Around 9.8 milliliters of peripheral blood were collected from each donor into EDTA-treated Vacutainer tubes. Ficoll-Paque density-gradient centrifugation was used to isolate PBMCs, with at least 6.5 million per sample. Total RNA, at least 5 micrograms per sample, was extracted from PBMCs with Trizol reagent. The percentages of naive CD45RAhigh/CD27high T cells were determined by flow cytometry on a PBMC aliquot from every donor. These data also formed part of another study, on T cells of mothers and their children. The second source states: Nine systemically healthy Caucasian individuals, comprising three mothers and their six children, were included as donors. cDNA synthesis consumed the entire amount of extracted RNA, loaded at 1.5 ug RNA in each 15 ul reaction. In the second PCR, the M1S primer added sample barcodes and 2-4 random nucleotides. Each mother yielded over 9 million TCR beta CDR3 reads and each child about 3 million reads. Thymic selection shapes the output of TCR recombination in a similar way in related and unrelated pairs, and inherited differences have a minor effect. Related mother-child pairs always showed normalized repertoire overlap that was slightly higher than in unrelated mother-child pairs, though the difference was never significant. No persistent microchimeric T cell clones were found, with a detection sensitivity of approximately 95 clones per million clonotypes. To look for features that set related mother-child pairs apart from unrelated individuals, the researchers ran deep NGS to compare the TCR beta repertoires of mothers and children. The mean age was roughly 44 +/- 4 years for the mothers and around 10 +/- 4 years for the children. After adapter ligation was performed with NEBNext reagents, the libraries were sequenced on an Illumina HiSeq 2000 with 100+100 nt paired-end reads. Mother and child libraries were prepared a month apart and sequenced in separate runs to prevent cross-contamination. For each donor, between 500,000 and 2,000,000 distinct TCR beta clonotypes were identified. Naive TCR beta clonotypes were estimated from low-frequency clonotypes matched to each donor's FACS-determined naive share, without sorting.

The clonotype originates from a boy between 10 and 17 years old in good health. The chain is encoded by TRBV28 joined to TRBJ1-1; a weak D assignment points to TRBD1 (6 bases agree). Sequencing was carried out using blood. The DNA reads TGTGCCAGCAGTCGGACAGCTATTAACACTGAAGCTTTCTTT. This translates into CASSRTAINTEAFF.